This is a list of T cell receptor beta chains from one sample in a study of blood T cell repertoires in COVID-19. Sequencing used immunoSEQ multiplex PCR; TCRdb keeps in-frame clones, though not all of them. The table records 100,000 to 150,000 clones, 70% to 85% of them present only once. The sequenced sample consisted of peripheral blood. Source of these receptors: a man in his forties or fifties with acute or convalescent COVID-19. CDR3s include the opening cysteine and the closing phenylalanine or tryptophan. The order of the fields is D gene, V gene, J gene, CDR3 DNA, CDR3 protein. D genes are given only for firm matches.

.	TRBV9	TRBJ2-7	TGTGCCAGCAAAGTTAGTTGTGGGTCCCAGGAAGGCGAGCAGTACTTC	CASKVSCGSQEGEQYF
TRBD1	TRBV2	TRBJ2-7	TGTGCCAGCAGCCGGGCGACAGGGGGCTCCGAGCAGTACTTC	CASSRATGGSEQYF
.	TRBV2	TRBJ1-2	TGTGCCAGCAATGTCCAGGGGTCCAACTATGGCTACACCTTC	CASNVQGSNYGYTF
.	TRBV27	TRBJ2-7	TGTGCCAGCAGTTTGGGGCAGGGGATGAGGGAGCAGTACTTC	CASSLGQGMREQYF
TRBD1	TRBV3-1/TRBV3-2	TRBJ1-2	TGTGCCAGCAGCCAAGAATTCGGACAGGGGGCCCAATCTAGCTATGGCTACACCTTC	CASSQEFGQGAQSSYGYTF
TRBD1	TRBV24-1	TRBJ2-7	TGTGCCACCAGTGGAGGGCCGGGACAGGGGACCTACGAGCAGTACTTC	CATSGGPGQGTYEQYF
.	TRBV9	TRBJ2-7	TGTGCCAGCAGCCTAGGGAACAGGGGAGGCGAGCAGTACTTC	CASSLGNRGGEQYF
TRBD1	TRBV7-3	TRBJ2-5	TGTGCCAGCAGCTTAATGGGGACAGCTCAAGAGACCCAGTACTTC	CASSLMGTAQETQYF
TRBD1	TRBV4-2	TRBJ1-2	TGTGCCAGCAGCCAAGATGGGGACAGGCGAGGGAACTATGGCTACACCTTC	CASSQDGDRRGNYGYTF
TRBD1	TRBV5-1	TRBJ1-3	TGCGCCAGCAGCTGGACCGGGACAGGGGGCGGATTAACTGGAAACACCATATATTTT	CASSWTGTGGGLTGNTIYF
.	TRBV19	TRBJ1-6	TGTGCCAGTAGGGCCGGACAAGTTAATTCACCCCTCCACTTT	CASRAGQVNSPLHF